The source of this T cell receptor beta chain is a study of blood T cell repertoires in COVID-19. Those enrolled, adults aged roughly 18 to 90 years, came from some 25 US areas. Exposed enrollees had met someone with a PCR-confirmed or clinician-diagnosed COVID-19 case at some point within the 2 weeks before study entry. This clone was found a few times. Here immunoSEQ multiplex PCR was the method, and the copy in TCRdb shows in-frame clones only, minus some. The top ten clones hold about 4% of a sample with approximately 200,000 clones, 75% to 90% of them seen once. Deletions cut 0 bases from V and 3 bases from J, with 3 bases between. This CDR3 has 13 amino acids. Germline V gene sequence: CDR1 LGHNT, CDR2 FRNRAP.

This receptor was identified in a woman in her twenties or thirties who had been exposed to COVID-19. Sequences were obtained from PBMCs or T cells enriched from blood (not recorded which). This rearrangement joins TRBV12-5 to TRBJ1-5, with D unresolved. The CDR3 spells CASGLVANQPQHF. Written as DNA, the CDR3 is TGTGCTAGTGGTTTGGTAGCCAATCAGCCCCAGCATTTT.